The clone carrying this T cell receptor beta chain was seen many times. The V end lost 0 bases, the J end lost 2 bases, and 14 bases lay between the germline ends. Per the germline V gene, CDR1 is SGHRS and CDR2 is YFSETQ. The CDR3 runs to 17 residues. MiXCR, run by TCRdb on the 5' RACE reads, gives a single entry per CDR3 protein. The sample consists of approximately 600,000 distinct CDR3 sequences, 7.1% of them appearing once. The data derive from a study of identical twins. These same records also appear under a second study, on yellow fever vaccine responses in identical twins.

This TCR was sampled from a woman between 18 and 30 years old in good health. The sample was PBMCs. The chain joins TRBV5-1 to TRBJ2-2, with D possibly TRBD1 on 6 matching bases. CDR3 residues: CASSLGPGTQNTGELFF. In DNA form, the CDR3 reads TGCGCCAGCAGCTTGGGACCCGGGACACAAAACACCGGGGAGCTGTTTTTT.